This T cell receptor beta chain was sequenced during a study of control samples from healthy donors and cancer patients. TCRdb's table, derived via immunoSEQ multiplex PCR, lists solely in-frame clones and lacks some. The table records 98,000 or so clones, 79% of them present only once. V lost 3 bases and J 4 bases, leaving 6 bases between the germline ends. CDR3 length: 12 residues. Looked up from germline, CDR1 is MNHGY and CDR2 is SAAAGT. Material for sequencing was blood. The origin of this receptor is a woman younger than 45 in good health. The J gene is TRBJ2-5, the V gene TRBV6-8; no clear D. CDR3 DNA sequence: TGTGCCAGCAGTTATATGGGAGAGACCCAGTACTTC. Amino acids: CASSYMGETQYF.